This T cell receptor (beta chain) was found in a study of T cells in women clearing cervical HPV infection. Whole-study context: Control women cleared a single incident HPV16 infection within 12 months. HLA type could not be excluded as a confounder.

Cervical HPV DNA detected by MY09/MY11 PCR, typed by dot-blot. Average input was about 1.2 ug genomic DNA for immunoSEQ TCR beta CDR3 amplification. The assay was immunoSEQ multiplex PCR, and TCRdb's table has in-frame clones only and misses some. Its table records about 46,000 clones. Remarks on this clone: Read data end 3 residues before the CDR3 end; the end is taken from the germline J gene.

Trimming stripped 1 base from V and 2 bases from J, with 18 bases between. Germline assignment: CDR1 LNHDA and CDR2 SQIVND (reference sequence). This CDR3 contains 17 residues. Sequencing used blood buffy coat. The V call is TRBV19, the J call TRBJ2-7; D may be TRBD1 (6 bases). The receptor comes from a woman aged 18 to 75 with a cervical HPV16 infection that either progressed to CIN3+ or cleared (not recorded which). The part of the CDR3 DNA that was read is TGTGCCAGTAGTATAGCCCGGCTTCCCGGGACAACCTACGAG. This sequence encodes CASSIARLPGTTYE. The entire CDR3 reads CASSIARLPGTTYEQYF. The complete variable domain, with remaining parts taken from reference TRBV19 and TRBJ2-7, reads DGGITQSPKYLFRKEGQNVTLSCEQNLNHDAMYWYRQDPGQGLRLIYYSQIVNDFQKGDIAEGYSVSREKKESFPLTVTSAQKNPTAFYLCASSIARLPGTTYEQYFGPGTRLTVT.